This T cell receptor beta chain was profiled in a study of STAT3 mutations in large granular lymphocyte leukemia. Across the study: Roughly half the longitudinally sequenced T-LGLL patients had canonical STAT3 mutations.

Study-wide results and limits: Every T-LGLL patient had at least one immunodominant TCRbeta clonotype.

Each sample's TCRbeta library yielded on average about 41,000 productive templates. TCRdb keeps only in-frame clones here, not all; method: immunoSEQ multiplex PCR. The sample holds more than 4,500 clones; 77% are singletons and the top ten take 84%. A word on this clone: No antigen is known for it.

This receptor was identified in a man aged 35-49 years with T-cell large granular lymphocyte leukemia. Some clones in this sample may be carry-over from other donors' samples. Specimen: peripheral blood mononuclear cells.

The CDR3 loop is CASSYAGQGTGNTIYF. The CDR3 bases are TGTGCCAGCAGTTACGCCGGACAGGGAACTGGAAACACCATATATTTT. This chain joins TRBV6-5 and TRBJ1-3, with 8 bases lining up with TRBD1. Germline V lookup: CDR1 MNHEY, CDR2 SVGAGI. V lost 2 bases, J lost 2 bases, and 5 bases stayed unmatched. The CDR3 spans 16 residues.